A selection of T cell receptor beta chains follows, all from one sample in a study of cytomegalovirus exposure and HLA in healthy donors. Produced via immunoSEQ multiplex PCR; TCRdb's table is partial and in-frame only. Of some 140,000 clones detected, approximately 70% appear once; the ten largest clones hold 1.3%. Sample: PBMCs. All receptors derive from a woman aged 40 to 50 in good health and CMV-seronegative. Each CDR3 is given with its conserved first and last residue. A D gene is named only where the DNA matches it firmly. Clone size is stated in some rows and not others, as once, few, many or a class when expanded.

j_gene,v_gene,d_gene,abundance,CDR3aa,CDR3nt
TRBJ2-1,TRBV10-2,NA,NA,CASRGLGRRNEQFF,TGCGCCAGCAGGGGACTGGGTCGGAGGAATGAGCAGTTCTTC
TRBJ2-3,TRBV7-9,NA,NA,CASSNDGGDTQYF,TGTGCCAGCAGCAACGACGGAGGAGATACGCAGTATTTT
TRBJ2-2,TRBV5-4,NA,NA,CASSLAGGAGTGELFF,TGTGCCAGCAGCTTGGCCGGCGGGGCCGGCACCGGGGAGCTGTTTTTT
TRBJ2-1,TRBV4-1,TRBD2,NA,CASSQELAGAYNEQFF,TGCGCCAGCAGCCAAGAGCTAGCGGGGGCCTACAATGAGCAGTTCTTC
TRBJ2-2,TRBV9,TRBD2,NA,CASSVVAGADTGELFF,TGTGCCAGCAGCGTAGTAGCGGGGGCCGACACCGGGGAGCTGTTTTTT
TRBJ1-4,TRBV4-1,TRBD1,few,CASSQETGQREKLFF,TGCGCCAGCAGCCAAGAGACAGGGCAACGTGAAAAACTGTTTTTT
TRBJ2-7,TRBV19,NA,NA,CASSPGASYEQYF,TGTGCCAGTAGTCCTGGAGCCTCCTACGAGCAGTACTTC
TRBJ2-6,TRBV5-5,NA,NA,CASSLARGSGANVLTF,TGTGCCAGCAGCTTGGCCAGGGGAAGCGGGGCCAACGTCCTGACTTTC
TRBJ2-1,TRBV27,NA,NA,CASSPRQGFGVNEQFF,TGTGCCAGCAGTCCCCGGCAGGGGTTTGGAGTCAATGAGCAGTTCTTC
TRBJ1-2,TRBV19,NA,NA,CASSIRTAPNYGYTF,TGTGCCAGTAGTATCCGGACAGCCCCTAACTATGGCTACACCTTC
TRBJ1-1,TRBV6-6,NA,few,CASAKQENTEAFF,TGTGCCAGCGCCAAACAGGAGAACACTGAAGCTTTCTTT
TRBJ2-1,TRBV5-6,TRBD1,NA,CASSFRQGETYNEQFF,TGTGCCAGCAGCTTCCGACAGGGGGAAACGTACAATGAGCAGTTCTTC
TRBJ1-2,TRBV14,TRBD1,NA,CASSQEYRDRSGYTF,TGTGCCAGCAGCCAAGAGTACAGGGACAGGTCGGGCTACACCTTC
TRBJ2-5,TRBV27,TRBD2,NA,CASSPPYGGARETQYF,TGTGCCAGCAGTCCTCCGTACGGGGGGGCTCGAGAGACCCAGTACTTC
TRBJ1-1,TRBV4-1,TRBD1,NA,CASSLRTGAEVPEAFF,TGCGCCAGCAGCCTAAGGACAGGGGCGGAAGTCCCTGAAGCTTTCTTT
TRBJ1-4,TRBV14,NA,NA,CASRPNFGELFF,TGTGCCAGCAGACCCAACTTCGGGGAACTGTTTTTT
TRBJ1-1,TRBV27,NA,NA,CASSPQGGGVRTEAFF,TGTGCCAGCAGCCCACAGGGTGGGGGGGTGAGAACTGAAGCTTTCTTT
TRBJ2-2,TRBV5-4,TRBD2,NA,CASSLAGGGSGELFF,TGTGCCAGCAGCTTGGCCGGCGGGGGATCCGGGGAGCTGTTTTTT
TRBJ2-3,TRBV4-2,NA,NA,CASSQREGSLTDTQYF,TGTGCCAGCAGCCAAAGAGAGGGTAGCCTGACAGATACGCAGTATTTT
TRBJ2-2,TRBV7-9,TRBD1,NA,CASSEGQTNQRTGELFF,TGTGCCAGCAGCGAGGGACAGACTAACCAGAGGACCGGGGAGCTGTTTTTT
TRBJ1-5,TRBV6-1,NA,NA,CASSEGEQPQHF,TGTGCCAGCAGTGAAGGGGAGCAGCCCCAGCATTTT
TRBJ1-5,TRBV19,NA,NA,CASSIASGHQPQHF,TGTGCCAGTAGTATTGCATCCGGTCATCAGCCCCAGCATTTT
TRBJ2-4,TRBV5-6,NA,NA,CASSSTGYLAKNIQYF,TGTGCCAGCAGCTCCACAGGGTACTTAGCCAAAAACATTCAGTACTTC
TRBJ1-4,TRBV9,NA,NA,CASSVDVGKGEKLFF,TGTGCCAGCAGCGTAGACGTCGGGAAGGGTGAAAAACTGTTTTTT
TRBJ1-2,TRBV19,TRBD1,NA,CASRDGTGRGYGYTF,TGTGCCAGTAGAGACGGGACAGGAAGAGGTTATGGCTACACCTTC
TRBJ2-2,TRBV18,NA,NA,CASSLNSGWIDTGELFF,TGTGCCAGCTCCCTAAACTCAGGGTGGATCGACACCGGGGAGCTGTTTTTT
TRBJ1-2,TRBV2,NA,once,CASSEPLGQTNYGYTF,TGTGCCAGCAGTGAACCTTTGGGGCAGACTAACTATGGCTACACCTTC
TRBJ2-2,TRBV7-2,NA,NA,CASSLITGNTGELFF,TGTGCCAGCAGCTTAATCACAGGGAATACCGGGGAGCTGTTTTTT
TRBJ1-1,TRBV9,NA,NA,CASSVGNGRGADEAFF,TGTGCCAGCAGCGTAGGTAACGGTCGGGGGGCTGATGAAGCTTTCTTT
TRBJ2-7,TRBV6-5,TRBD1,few,CASRPGTGNYEQYF,TGTGCCAGCAGACCCGGGACAGGGAACTACGAGCAGTACTTC
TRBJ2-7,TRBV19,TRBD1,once,CASSIDTTGFLAEQYF,TGTGCCAGTAGTATTGATACGACAGGGTTTCTTGCCGAGCAGTACTTC
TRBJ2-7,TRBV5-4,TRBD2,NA,CASSPGLAEAYEQYF,TGTGCCAGCAGCCCGGGACTAGCGGAAGCCTACGAGCAGTACTTC
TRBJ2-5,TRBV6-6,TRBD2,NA,CASSYELAGYQETQYF,TGTGCCAGCAGTTACGAACTAGCGGGATATCAAGAGACCCAGTACTTC
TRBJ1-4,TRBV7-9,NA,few,CASETDHNEKLFF,TGTGCCAGCGAAACAGATCATAATGAAAAACTGTTTTTT
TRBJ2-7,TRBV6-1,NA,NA,CASSEPGEQYF,TGTGCCAGCAGTGAACCAGGTGAGCAGTACTTC
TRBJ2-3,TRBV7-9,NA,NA,CSSSLAWGDDGDTQYF,TGTTCCAGCAGCTTAGCATGGGGGGATGATGGAGATACGCAGTATTTT
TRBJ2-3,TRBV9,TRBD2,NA,CASSVGNGGASDTQYF,TGTGCCAGCAGCGTAGGGAACGGGGGGGCAAGCGATACGCAGTATTTT
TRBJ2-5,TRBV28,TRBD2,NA,CASSPRLAGRQETQYF,TGTGCCAGCAGTCCCCGACTAGCGGGGAGACAAGAGACCCAGTACTTC
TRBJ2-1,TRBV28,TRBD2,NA,CASSLIGLAASDEQFF,TGTGCCAGCAGTTTGATCGGACTAGCGGCCTCGGATGAGCAGTTCTTC
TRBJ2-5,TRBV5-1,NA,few,CASSLQETQYF,TGCGCCAGCAGCCTACAAGAGACCCAGTACTTC
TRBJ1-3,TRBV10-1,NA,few,CASSEKEDSGNTIYF,TGCGCCAGCAGTGAAAAAGAGGACTCTGGAAACACCATATATTTT
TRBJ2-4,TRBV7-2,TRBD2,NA,CASSRTSGGAGNIQYF,TGTGCCAGCAGCCGGACTAGCGGGGGGGCAGGGAACATTCAGTACTTC
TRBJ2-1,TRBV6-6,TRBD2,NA,CASSPRSGGADEQFF,TGTGCCAGCAGTCCCAGGAGCGGGGGGGCCGATGAGCAGTTCTTC
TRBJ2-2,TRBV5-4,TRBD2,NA,CASSSSLARNTGELFF,TGTGCCAGCAGCTCGTCACTAGCGCGGAACACCGGGGAGCTGTTTTTT
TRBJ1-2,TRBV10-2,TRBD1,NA,CASSEGGTGIYGYTF,TGCGCCAGCAGTGAGGGAGGGACAGGGATCTATGGCTACACCTTC
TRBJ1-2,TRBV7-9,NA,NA,CASSSLPLYRQEDYGYTF,TGTGCCAGCAGCTCCCTCCCGCTATACCGACAGGAGGACTATGGCTACACCTTC
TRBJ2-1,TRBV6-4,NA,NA,CASSDSKSEQFF,TGTGCCAGCAGTGACTCTAAATCCGAGCAGTTCTTC
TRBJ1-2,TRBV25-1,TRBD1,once,CASSEGQGMAGYTF,TGTGCCAGCAGTGAAGGACAGGGGATGGCCGGCTACACCTTC